This paragraph reports one T cell receptor (beta chain). Its target is unknown. The data derive from a study of T cell repertoires in cytomegalovirus infection. Whole-study context: Both recently identified HLA-C-restricted and well-studied HLA-B-restricted CMV epitopes were used in the study. Carrying CMV and the relevant HLA type showed in public TCR beta signatures. Study-level points and caveats: Summed public TCR beta family frequency identified CMV carriers bearing the relevant HLA. The ex vivo response showed dominance by HLA-C-restricted CMV-specific TCR beta clonotypes.

TCRdb called the reads again in MiXCR, with one record for every CDR3 protein. The table includes 700,000 to 950,000 distinct CDR3 sequences, about 30% detected once. The receptor was derived from a human donor in good health (CMV status not recorded). Some clones in this sample may be carry-over from other donors' samples. This specimen consisted of cultured CD8+ T cells from PBMCs, obtained from culture after CMV antigen stimulation.

This CDR3 is CASSQGGRKRNSPLHF. CDR3 sequence (DNA): TGCGCCAGCAGCCAAGGGGGACGAAAGAGAAATTCACCCCTCCACTTT. The rearrangement uses TRBV4-1 and TRBJ1-6; perhaps TRBD1 as D (5 bases). This CDR3 contains 16 residues. Germline-derived CDR1 and CDR2 are MGHRA and YSYEKL. Between the trimmed V and J ends, which lost 1 base and 7 bases, there was a span of 14 bases.